This T cell receptor (beta chain) was retrieved from a study of cytomegalovirus exposure and HLA in healthy donors. Study-level background: The same platform as the approximately 700 first-cohort repertoires was used for the 90 to 150 validation repertoires, a later analysis reported. Study observations and caveats: That first-cohort TCR clusters tended to co-occur in the roughly 130 validation repertoires was found in a later analysis. Rare sequences made up most TCRs, while some public TCRs were found in many donors.

As concerns this clone: Its antigen is currently unknown.

These donors were members of the roughly 120-subject validation cohort, a group separate from the roughly 670-subject first cohort. Trimming pared 2 bases from V and 3 bases from J, leaving 10 bases between. This CDR3 contains 15 residues. Generated by immunoSEQ multiplex PCR, the TCRdb table keeps only in-frame clones and is missing some. This table holds 55,000 to 70,000 clones, roughly 92% found once. The sequenced sample was PBMCs. The V and J genes are TRBV6-7 and TRBJ2-2; D is uncertain. TRBV6-7 qualifies as an ORF whose function is uncertain. This TCR derives from a man aged 18 to 30 in good health and CMV-seropositive. CDR3 sequence reads: CASSYISQDTGELFF. DNA of the CDR3: TGTGCCAGCAGTTACATCAGTCAAGACACCGGGGAGCTGTTTTTT.